Presented here are 27 T cell receptor beta chains from one specimen sequenced in a study of shared clonotypes between healthy human individuals. Profiled with immunoSEQ multiplex PCR; TCRdb holds only in-frame clones, not every one. The sample records 400,000 to 500,000 clones, roughly four fifths being singletons. Sequencing input: PBMCs. The receptors stem from a woman in her thirties or forties in good health. Some clones in this sample may be carry-over from other donors' samples.

The rearrangement uses TRBV6-4 and TRBJ2-3, with 10 positions matching TRBD1. Germline V CDR1 and CDR2: MRHNA, SNTAGT. The junction had 10 bases not matched to a gene; V was cut back by 2 bases and J by 8 bases. CDR3 size: 16 residues. The CDR3 DNA follows: TGTGCCAGCAGTGACGGGGGGGACAGGGGAGCGAGTACGCAGTATTTT. It yields the protein CASSDGGDRGASTQYF.

The chain has TRBV30 and TRBJ1-1, with D uncertain. Germline loops: CDR1 GTSNPN, CDR2 SVGIG (reference sequence). Trimming shortened V by 5 bases and J by 5 bases, and 9 bases separated the two germline ends. The CDR3 contains 11 residues. CDR3 DNA: TGTGCCTGGGCGGGTGGGACTGAAGCTTTCTTT. Protein product: CAWAGGTEAFF.

The chain joins TRBV7-2 to TRBJ1-2; 9 bases fit TRBD1. The CDR3 has 15 amino acids. The V gene's germline CDR1 is SGHTA and CDR2 FQGNSA. V was pared by 1 base and J by 2 bases, with 2 bases of the junction left unmatched. Here the CDR3 reads CASSLVTGGNYGYTF. CDR3 nucleotide sequence: TGTGCCAGCAGCTTAGTCACAGGGGGCAACTATGGCTACACCTTC.

This clone was seen just once. The chain employs TRBV19 and TRBJ2-2; D ambiguous. CDR3 size: 15 residues. Germline lookup yields CDR1 LNHDA and CDR2 SQIVND (reference sequence). Trimming shortened V by 5 bases and J by 4 bases, and 14 bases separated the two germline ends. The CDR3 region is CASSENGPLTGELFF. CDR3 coding DNA: TGTGCCAGTAGTGAAAACGGACCCCTCACCGGGGAGCTGTTTTTT.

The count of this clone is one. The chain combines TRBV30 with TRBJ1-1, with D unclear. The CDR3 is made up of 13 amino acids. V lost 4 bases and J 0 bases, leaving 9 bases between the germline ends. The V gene's germline CDR1 is GTSNPN and CDR2 SVGIG (reference sequence). In nucleotides, the CDR3 is TGTGCCTGGAATCTACAGTTGAACACTGAAGCTTTCTTT. It specifies CAWNLQLNTEAFF.

V usage is TRBV7-8 and J usage is TRBJ2-7; TRBD2 might be the D (6 bases). CDR1 SGHVS and CDR2 FQNEAQ come from the germline V gene. The CDR3 has 19 residues. Deletions cut 3 bases from V and 7 bases from J, with 31 bases between. CDR3 nucleotide sequence: TGTGCCAGCAGCTTCCATAGACTCCGGCCGACTCGCTCTGGGGGGGAGCAGTACTTC. It codes for CASSFHRLRPTRSGGEQYF.

The table lists this clone with a count of one. The rearrangement links TRBV5-6 to TRBJ1-2; D unresolved. The CDR3 runs 13 residues. V was cut by 1 base and J by 4 bases, with 8 bases left in between. Germline CDR1 is SGHDT and CDR2 is YYEEEE. The CDR3 spells CASSLSGSYGYTF. Here the CDR3 DNA reads TGTGCCAGCAGCTTGTCAGGTTCCTATGGCTACACCTTC.

This clone has only a few counts. This chain joins TRBV2 and TRBJ2-1; no clear D gene. Looked up from germline, CDR1 is SNHLY and CDR2 is FYNNEI. CDR3 size: 11 residues. Trimming removed 7 bases at V and 9 bases at J, with 10 bases between. The DNA of the CDR3 is TGTGCCAGCAATCTTGGTGGTGAGCAGTTCTTC. This gives the protein CASNLGGEQFF.

This chain connects TRBV7-9 to TRBJ2-7, with 13 bases aligning to TRBD2. V shed 1 base, J shed 3 bases, and the junction held 12 bases outside the gene matches. Looked up from germline, CDR1 is SEHNR and CDR2 is FQNEAQ (reference sequence). CDR3 length equals 19 residues. CDR3 region: CASSLVRLAGGLPHYEQYF. The CDR3 nucleotides read TGTGCCAGCAGCTTAGTCCGACTAGCGGGAGGTTTGCCCCACTACGAGCAGTACTTC.

The chain combines TRBV4-1 with TRBJ2-1; 7 nucleotides line up with TRBD2. In germline, CDR1 is MGHRA, CDR2 YSYEKL. The V segment lost 1 base and the J segment 3 bases; nucleotides outside the gene matches: 6. This CDR3 has 16 amino acids. The CDR3 spells CASSQVSQRDYNEQFF. In DNA form, the CDR3 reads TGCGCCAGCAGCCAAGTGTCACAGCGGGACTACAATGAGCAGTTCTTC.

This chain joins TRBV2 and TRBJ1-3, with no clear D. The CDR3 is made up of 14 amino acids. The V and J ends lost 6 bases and 0 bases respectively, with 9 bases between them. Germline CDR1 reads SNHLY; CDR2 reads FYNNEI. The CDR3 bases are TGTGCCAGCAGGCCGGGAGTCTCTGGAAACACCATATATTTT. Residues: CASRPGVSGNTIYF.

The chain couples TRBV10-3 to TRBJ2-3; TRBD2 agrees at 10 bases. Germline V gene lookup returns CDR1 ENHRY and CDR2 SYGVKD. V trimming: 6 bases; J trimming: 1 base; junction bases outside the gene matches: 10. The CDR3 runs 17 residues. The CDR3 DNA reads as TGTGCCATCAGCTATGGAGGGGGGACTAGCGGCACAGATACGCAGTATTTT. This codes for CAISYGGGTSGTDTQYF.

The rearrangement joins TRBV9 to TRBJ2-7; perhaps TRBD2 as D (6 bases). V lost 2 bases, J lost 7 bases, and 13 bases lay in between. This CDR3 is 13 amino acids long. Germline-derived CDR1 and CDR2 are SGDLS and YYNGEE. The CDR3 DNA sequence: TGTGCCAGCAGCGTCACCCCACTAGCAGAGCAGTACTTC. This codes for CASSVTPLAEQYF.

This chain connects TRBV15 to TRBJ1-4; D perhaps matches TRBD1 (5 bases). The germline CDR1 and CDR2 sequences are LNHNV and YYDKDF (reference sequence). The CDR3 is 16 residues long. Trimming pared 0 bases from V and 10 bases from J, leaving 18 bases between. The CDR3 DNA is TGTGCCACCAGCAGAGATCGTGCGACAGCTGGGGGAAAACTGTTTTTT. It specifies CATSRDRATAGGKLFF.

CDR3 sequence (DNA): TGTGCCAGCAGCCAAGGCGCGGGCCAGCCCCAGCATTTT. Protein: CASSQGAGQPQHF. The V call is TRBV14, the J call TRBJ1-5; the D is unclear. V lost 1 base, J lost 7 bases, and 8 bases lay in between. This CDR3 has 13 amino acids. Germline CDR1 reads SGHDN; CDR2 reads FVKESK.

V gene TRBV19 combines with J gene TRBJ1-2; D remains ambiguous. Trimming pared 3 bases from V and 4 bases from J, leaving 12 bases between. CDR1 and CDR2 from the germline V gene are LNHDA and SQIVND (reference sequence). The CDR3 has 14 amino acids. The CDR3 DNA follows: TGTGCCAGTAGTATCCCTGGACTTTTCTATGGCTACACCTTC. It translates to CASSIPGLFYGYTF.

The chain carries TRBV7-3 and TRBJ1-1, with D hard to call. V lost 1 base and J 0 bases, leaving 3 bases between the germline ends. The germline V gene encodes CDR1 SGHTA and CDR2 FQGTGA. The CDR3 runs 13 residues. The CDR3 coding sequence is TGTGCCAGCAGCTTAAGCCTGAACACTGAAGCTTTCTTT. Its protein product is CASSLSLNTEAFF. Using reference TRBV7-3 and TRBJ1-1 for the parts outside the CDR3, the full variable domain is GAGVSQTPSNKVTEKGKYVELRCDPISGHTALYWYRQSLGQGPEFLIYFQGTGAADDSGLPNDRFFAVRPEGSVSTLKIQRTERGDSAVYLCASSLSLNTEAFFGQGTRLTVV.

This clone was found a few times. This chain connects TRBV5-5 to TRBJ2-1; 11 bases are a match to TRBD2. Germline V lookup: CDR1 SGHKS, CDR2 YYEKEE (reference sequence). The CDR3 contains 15 residues. With V trimmed by 0 bases and J by 12 bases, 8 bases remained unmatched. The CDR3 coding sequence is TGTGCCAGCAGCTTGGGGGTAGCGGGAGGGCCGGGGCAGTTCTTC. This sequence encodes CASSLGVAGGPGQFF.

This clone appeared a few times. The chain recombines TRBV5-1 with TRBJ1-5; maybe TRBD1 (5 bases). This CDR3 is built from 15 residues. Trimming removed 4 bases from V and 1 base from J, with 12 bases in between. Germline loops: CDR1 SGHRS, CDR2 YFSETQ. CDR3 sequence reads: CASSPGTMSNQPQHF. For the CDR3, the DNA is TGCGCCAGCAGCCCCGGGACCATGAGCAATCAGCCCCAGCATTTT.

The sample holds a few counts of this clone. The CDR3 spells CASSRVAGSYNEQFF. In DNA form, the CDR3 reads TGTGCCAGCAGCAGGGTAGCGGGGAGCTACAATGAGCAGTTCTTC. V is TRBV9 and J is TRBJ2-1, with 8 positions matching TRBD2. V lost 4 bases, J lost 3 bases, and 6 bases stayed unmatched. Germline CDR1 is SGDLS and CDR2 is YYNGEE. This CDR3 has 15 amino acids. The full variable domain, completed using reference TRBV9 and TRBJ2-1, is DSGVTQTPKHLITATGQRVTLRCSPRSGDLSVYWYQQSLDQGLQFLIQYYNGEERAKGNILERFSAQQFPDLHSELNLSSLELGDSALYFCASSRVAGSYNEQFFGPGTRLTVL.

The CDR3 loop is CAWSVSGTGNYEQYF. The DNA of the CDR3 is TGTGCCTGGAGTGTATCGGGGACGGGGAACTACGAGCAGTACTTC. The chain is built from TRBV30 and TRBJ2-5; tentatively, D is TRBD1 or TRBD2 (5 bases each). The assigned J gene may be wrong: the sequence end matches TRBJ2-7 better. Germline V lookup: CDR1 GTSNPN, CDR2 SVGIG (reference sequence). The CDR3 length is 15 residues.

The rearrangement uses TRBV9 and TRBJ1-2, with D unclear. Germline-derived CDR1 and CDR2 are SGDLS and YYNGEE. Trimming took 4 bases from V and 5 from J, leaving 9 bases between them. The CDR3 contains 12 residues. This chain's CDR3 is CASSPDPYGYTF. CDR3 in DNA: TGTGCCAGCAGCCCGGACCCGTATGGCTACACCTTC.

The J gene is TRBJ2-3, the V gene TRBV7-6; D is perhaps TRBD1 (5 bases). The CDR3 loop spans 15 amino acids. Trimming shortened V by 3 bases and J by 2 bases, and 12 bases separated the two germline ends. Germline assignment: CDR1 SGHVS and CDR2 FNYEAQ. The CDR3 DNA follows: TGTGCCAGCAGCTTGTCAGGGATTGTCACAGATACGCAGTATTTT. Its translation is CASSLSGIVTDTQYF.

V usage is TRBV29-1 and J usage is TRBJ2-5; D may be TRBD1 (6 bases). Near its end, the DNA agrees better with TRBJ2-7, so the J call may be wrong. The CDR3 has 15 amino acids. Germline CDR1 is SQVTM and CDR2 is ANQGSEA. The CDR3 DNA follows: TGCAGCGTTGTCATGTGGGGTCGGGACACCTACGAGCAGTACTTC. This encodes CSVVMWGRDTYEQYF.

The V call is TRBV19, the J call TRBJ1-5; 7 nucleotides align to TRBD1. V trimming: 6 bases; J trimming: 6 bases; junction bases outside the gene matches: 11. This CDR3 is built from 15 residues. Germline V gene data show CDR1 as LNHDA and CDR2 as SQIVND (reference sequence). The CDR3 region has the DNA TGTGCCAGTAGAAACAGGGGATTAGGGGCTCAGCCCCAGCATTTT. Residues: CASRNRGLGAQPQHF.

This chain joins TRBV10-3 and TRBJ1-2, with D unresolved. V was pared by 0 bases and J by 4 bases, with 15 bases between. CDR1 and CDR2 from the germline V gene are ENHRY and SYGVKD. This CDR3 comprises 16 residues. CDR3 nucleotide sequence: TGTGCCATCAGTGAGTCGAGGACGCCGTCGGCCTATGGCTACACCTTC. Its protein is CAISESRTPSAYGYTF.

V and J are TRBV30 and TRBJ1-2; TRBD1 is a possible D gene (5 bases). The V and J ends lost 7 bases and 9 bases respectively, with 12 bases between them. The CDR3 contains 10 residues. CDR1 GTSNPN and CDR2 SVGIG come from the germline V gene (reference sequence). CDR3 residues: CASEGFRYTF. The CDR3 DNA reads TGTGCCTCCGAGGGGTTTCGCTACACCTTC.